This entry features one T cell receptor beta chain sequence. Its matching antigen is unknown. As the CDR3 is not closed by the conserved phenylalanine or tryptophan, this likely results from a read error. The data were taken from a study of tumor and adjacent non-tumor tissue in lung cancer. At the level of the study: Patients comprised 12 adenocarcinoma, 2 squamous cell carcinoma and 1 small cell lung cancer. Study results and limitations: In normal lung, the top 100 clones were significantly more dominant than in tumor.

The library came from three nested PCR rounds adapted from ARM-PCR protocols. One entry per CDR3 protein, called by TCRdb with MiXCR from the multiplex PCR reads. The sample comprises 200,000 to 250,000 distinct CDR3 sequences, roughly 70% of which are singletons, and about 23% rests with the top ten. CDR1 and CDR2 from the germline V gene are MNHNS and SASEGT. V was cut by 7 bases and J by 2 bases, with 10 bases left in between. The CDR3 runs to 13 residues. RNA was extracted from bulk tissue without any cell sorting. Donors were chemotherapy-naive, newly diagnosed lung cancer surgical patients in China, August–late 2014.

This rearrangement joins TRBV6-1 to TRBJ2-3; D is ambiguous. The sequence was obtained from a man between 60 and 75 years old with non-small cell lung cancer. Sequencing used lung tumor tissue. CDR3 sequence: CASMRRTTDTQYS. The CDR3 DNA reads TGTGCCAGCATGAGGAGAACCACAGATACGCAGTATTCT.